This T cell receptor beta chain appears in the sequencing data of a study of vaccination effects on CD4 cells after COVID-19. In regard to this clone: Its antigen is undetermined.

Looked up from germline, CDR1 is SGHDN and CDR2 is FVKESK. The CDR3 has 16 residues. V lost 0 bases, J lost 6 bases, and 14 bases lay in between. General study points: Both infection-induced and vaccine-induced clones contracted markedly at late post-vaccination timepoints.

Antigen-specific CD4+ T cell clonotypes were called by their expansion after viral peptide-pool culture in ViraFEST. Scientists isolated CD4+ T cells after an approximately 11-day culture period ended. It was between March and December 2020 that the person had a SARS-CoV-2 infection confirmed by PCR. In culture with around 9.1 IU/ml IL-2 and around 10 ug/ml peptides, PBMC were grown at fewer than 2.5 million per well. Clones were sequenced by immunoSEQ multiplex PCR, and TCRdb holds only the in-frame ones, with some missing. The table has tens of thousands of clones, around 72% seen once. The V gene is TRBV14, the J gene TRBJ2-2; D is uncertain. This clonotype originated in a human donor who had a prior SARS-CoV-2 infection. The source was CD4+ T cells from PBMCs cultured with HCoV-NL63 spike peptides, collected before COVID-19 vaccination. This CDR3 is CASSQDRSEWAGELFF. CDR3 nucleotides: TGTGCCAGCAGCCAAGATCGGTCGGAGTGGGCCGGGGAGCTGTTTTTT. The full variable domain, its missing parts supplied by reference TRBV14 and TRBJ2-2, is EAGVTQFPSHSVIEKGQTVTLRCDPISGHDNLYWYRRVMGKEIKFLLHFVKESKQDESGMPNNRFLAERTGGTYSTLKVQPAELEDSGVYFCASSQDRSEWAGELFFGEGSRLTVL.